This T cell receptor beta chain was recovered during a study of blood T cells in healthy people across ages. General study points: There were more naive CD4+ cells and higher diversity in long-lived donors than in aged donors. Across the age range, TCR beta diversity per million T cells fell in a roughly linear way. Naive T cell percentage by flow cytometry tracked strongly with beta diversity.

Germline V gene lookup returns CDR1 SGHAT and CDR2 FQNNGV. Trimming removed 3 bases from V and 4 bases from J, with 9 bases in between. The CDR3 totals 13 residues. Worth noting for this clonotype: What it binds is not known.

A J-beta primer mix and a sample-barcoded 5' primer were used in a second PCR of about 6 to 12 cycles. Each of the cDNA molecules was tagged by a template-switch adaptor with 12 random nucleotides. TCRdb fed the 5' RACE reads into MiXCR, producing one record per CDR3 protein. The profile shows hundreds of thousands of distinct CDR3 sequences, approximately 60% of them singletons. Sequenced material: blood. This chain joins TRBV11-2 and TRBJ1-2; the D is unclear. This receptor was taken from a man aged 40-49 years in good health. CDR3: CASSLGSGYGYTF. For the CDR3, the DNA is TGTGCCAGCAGCTTGGGCAGTGGCTATGGCTACACCTTC.